Shown below are 20 T cell receptor beta chains from a single sample sequenced in a study of blood T cell repertoires in COVID-19. Profiled with immunoSEQ multiplex PCR; TCRdb holds only in-frame clones, not every one. The table includes about 160,000 clones, less than 90% detected once. Sequencing was carried out using PBMCs or T cells enriched from blood (not recorded which). Receptors originate from a woman aged 45-60 years who had recovered from COVID-19.

This clone showed up just once. The chain employs TRBV4-1 and TRBJ2-3, with TRBD2 matching 7 bases. CDR1 and CDR2 from the germline V gene are MGHRA and YSYEKL. This CDR3 contains 14 residues. V was clipped by 8 bases and J by 3 bases; unmatched bases: 8. The CDR3 loop is CASALAGVTDTQYF. CDR3 coding DNA: TGCGCCAGCGCCCTGGCGGGAGTTACAGATACGCAGTATTTT.

V usage is TRBV4-3 and J usage is TRBJ2-1; 8 bases map to TRBD2. This CDR3 is 18 amino acids long. With V trimmed by 3 bases and J by 9 bases, 19 bases remained unmatched. Per germline, CDR1 LGHNA and CDR2 YSLEER. DNA for the CDR3: TGCGCCAGCAGCCAGGGCCTGAGCGGGGGTCTATGGGGGAGTGAGCAGTTCTTC. It specifies CASSQGLSGGLWGSEQFF.

V gene TRBV7-2 combines with J gene TRBJ2-5, with a possible D match to TRBD2 (5 bases). This CDR3 is 13 amino acids long. From germline, CDR1 is SGHTA and CDR2 FQGNSA. Trimming took off 5 bases at V and 5 bases at J, with 12 bases between the two ends. The CDR3 here is CASSRRQRETQYF. CDR3 nucleotides: TGTGCCAGCAGCCGACGCCAGCGGGAGACCCAGTACTTC.

This clone showed up just once. This chain connects TRBV24-1 to TRBJ2-5; TRBD2 matches 7 bases. Germline CDR1 and CDR2: KGHDR and SFDVKD. The CDR3 runs to 16 residues. V shed 1 base and J 2 bases; nucleotides not matched to a gene: 6. DNA of the CDR3: TGTGCCACCAGTGATTTCGTCTCGGGGGGACAAGAGACCCAGTACTTC. Translating it yields CATSDFVSGGQETQYF.

J is TRBJ2-5 and V is TRBV9, with D perhaps matching TRBD1 (5 bases). This CDR3 contains 15 residues. Germline CDR1 and CDR2: SGDLS and YYNGEE. V lost 3 bases, J lost 4 bases, and 16 bases lay in between. This CDR3 is CASSATHGARETQYF. Here the CDR3 DNA reads TGTGCCAGCAGCGCCACCCATGGGGCCAGAGAGACCCAGTACTTC.

This clone appeared a single time. This chain links TRBV9 with TRBJ2-1; 15 bases match TRBD2. The CDR3 has 21 amino acids. V lost 4 bases and J lost 7; bases outside the gene matches: 21. Per germline, CDR1 SGDLS and CDR2 YYNGEE. The CDR3 here is CASSPRVVGLAGGRRENEQFF. CDR3 coding DNA: TGTGCCAGCAGCCCACGCGTAGTCGGACTAGCGGGGGGGCGTAGGGAAAATGAGCAGTTCTTC.

The chain couples TRBV28 to TRBJ1-2; 8 bases are shared with TRBD1. V lost 7 bases and J lost 6; bases outside the gene matches: 7. Germline V gene lookup returns CDR1 MDHEN and CDR2 SYDVKM. CDR3 size: 13 residues. The CDR3 is CASKRQGFDGYTF. CDR3 bases: TGTGCCAGCAAGCGACAGGGGTTTGATGGCTACACCTTC.

V usage is TRBV2 and J usage is TRBJ2-5, with 12 bases lining up with TRBD1. CDR1 is SNHLY and CDR2 is FYNNEI in the germline V gene. V was clipped by 4 bases and J by 5 bases; unmatched bases: 5. This CDR3 comprises 15 residues. Here the CDR3 reads CASSVGQGASETQYF. CDR3 DNA: TGTGCCAGCAGTGTGGGACAGGGGGCATCCGAGACCCAGTACTTC. The full variable domain, with the rest looked up from reference TRBV2 and TRBJ2-5, is EPEVTQTPSHQVTQMGQEVILRCVPISNHLYFYWYRQILGQKVEFLVSFYNNEISEKSEIFDDQFSVERPDGSNFTLKIRSTKLEDSAMYFCASSVGQGASETQYFGPGTRLLVL.

V and J are TRBV5-6 and TRBJ1-2; D unresolved. The germline CDR1 and CDR2 sequences are SGHDT and YYEEEE. This CDR3 spans 14 amino acids. Trimming stripped 4 bases from V and 5 bases from J, with 15 bases between. The DNA of the CDR3 is TGTGCCAGCAGCGGCCTGTCGGCGGGGTATGGCTACACCTTC. Its protein product is CASSGLSAGYGYTF.

The chain joins TRBV2 to TRBJ2-3, with a possible D match to TRBD1 (5 bases). The CDR3 covers 12 residues. The V gene lost 8 bases and the J gene lost 3 bases, with 9 bases spanning the gap. Germline-derived CDR1 and CDR2 are SNHLY and FYNNEI. This chain's CDR3 is CASLRGTDTQYF. CDR3 nucleotides: TGTGCCAGCCTTAGGGGTACAGATACGCAGTATTTT.

This clone has a single count. V usage is TRBV6-2 or TRBV6-3 and J usage is TRBJ2-2, with a possible D match to TRBD2 (6 bases). This CDR3 is built from 16 residues. With 6 bases removed from V and 2 bases from J, the gap between germline ends came to 16 bases. The germline V gene has CDR1 MNHEY and CDR2 SVGEGT. CDR3 bases: TGTGCCAGCAGCGTCAGTACCGGGGGAAACACCGGGGAGCTGTTTTTT. Translated, it gives CASSVSTGGNTGELFF.

The CDR3 here is CASSPTGDSGNTIYF. CDR3 nucleotide sequence: TGTGCCAGCAGCCCCACAGGGGATAGTGGAAACACCATATATTTT. The chain recombines TRBV7-2 with TRBJ1-3; 7 bases map to TRBD1. Germline lookup yields CDR1 SGHTA and CDR2 FQGNSA. Losses at the gene ends were 5 bases for V and 3 bases for J; bases not matched to a gene: 7. CDR3 length: 15 residues.

Points on this clone: Different DNA sequences within this sample yield the same CDR3. This chain joins TRBV5-1 and TRBJ2-5, with 7 bases fitting TRBD1. The CDR3 is made up of 15 amino acids. J lost 2 bases, V lost 1 base, and 5 bases had no gene match. CDR1 and CDR2 from the germline V gene are SGHRS and YFSETQ. In DNA form, the CDR3 reads TGCGCCAGCAGCTTGCTCGGGACAGCTCAAGAGACCCAGTACTTC. Amino acid sequence: CASSLLGTAQETQYF.

This clone was observed a few times. The chain carries TRBV7-2 and TRBJ2-7, with 8 bases that match TRBD1. V was clipped by 1 base and J by 3 bases; unmatched bases: 8. The CDR3 is made up of 16 amino acids. Germline CDR1 and CDR2: SGHTA and FQGNSA. Here the CDR3 reads CASSLGSGTGYYEQYV. CDR3 coding DNA: TGTGCCAGCAGCTTAGGCTCCGGGACAGGCTACTACGAGCAGTACGTC.

The chain uses TRBV29-1 and TRBJ2-6; no reliable D call. The germline V and J ends were trimmed by 4 bases and 0 bases, with 7 bases remaining between them. CDR1 is SQVTM, CDR2 ANQGSEA, per germline. CDR3 size: 14 residues. DNA of the CDR3: TGCAGCGTTGTCGGTGCCTCTGGGGCCAACGTCCTGACTTTC. It yields the protein CSVVGASGANVLTF. Based on the CDR3 plus reference TRBV29-1 and TRBJ2-6, the full variable domain is SAVISQKPSRDICQRGTSLTIQCQVDSQVTMMFWYRQQPGQSLTLIATANQGSEATYESGFVIDKFPISRPNLTFSTLTVSNMSPEDSSIYLCSVVGASGANVLTFGAGSRLTVL.

This chain joins TRBV6-5 and TRBJ1-1; no definite D call. Germline values: CDR1 MNHEY, CDR2 SVGAGI. CDR3 length: 14 amino acids. V dropped 0 bases and J dropped 1 base, with 6 bases sitting between them. CDR3 sequence reads: CASSYSPGNTEAFF. In DNA form, the CDR3 reads TGTGCCAGCAGTTACTCGCCAGGGAACACTGAAGCTTTCTTT.

In its sample, this clone was seen once. The V gene is TRBV4-1, the J gene TRBJ1-1; 7 bases match TRBD1. The germline gives CDR1 MGHRA, CDR2 YSYEKL. V shed 3 bases, J shed 5 bases, and the junction held 9 bases outside the gene matches. There are 15 residues in the CDR3. This CDR3 is CASSHQTGKRTEAFF. The CDR3 DNA is TGCGCCAGCAGCCACCAGACAGGGAAGCGGACTGAAGCTTTCTTT.

The chain employs TRBV6-5 and TRBJ2-7; D is ambiguous. Per the germline V gene, CDR1 is MNHEY and CDR2 is SVGAGI. V gave up 8 bases and J gave up 0 bases, with 14 bases separating them. The CDR3 loop spans 14 amino acids. The CDR3 DNA reads TGTGCCAGCGCAGTAGCACCGAGCTCCTACGAGCAGTACGTC. Translated, it gives CASAVAPSSYEQYV.

V gene TRBV7-9 combines with J gene TRBJ2-5; a weak D match, TRBD2 (6 bases). The germline gives CDR1 SEHNR, CDR2 FQNEAQ (reference sequence). Trimming removed 3 bases from V and 5 bases from J, with 10 bases in between. This CDR3 contains 13 residues. CDR3 nucleotide sequence: TGTGCCAGCAGCTTCTCAGGAGGGGAGACCCAGTACTTC. Translation gives CASSFSGGETQYF.

The rearrangement joins TRBV7-9 to TRBJ1-6, with 7 bases that match TRBD1. V shed 7 bases and J 7 bases; nucleotides not matched to a gene: 7. This CDR3 comprises 14 residues. The germline V gene encodes CDR1 SEHNR and CDR2 FQNEAQ (reference sequence). CDR3 region: CASMSTGRNSPLHF. DNA for the CDR3: TGTGCCAGCATGTCGACAGGGAGGAATTCACCCCTCCACTTT.